One sample yielded the 20 T cell receptor beta chains listed below, sequenced in a study of Graves' ophthalmopathy and Graves' hyperthyroidism. As the template, RNA transcripts were used to amplify TCR beta CDR3 regions. HTBI primers were used in a first-round RT-PCR, which preceded a second-round multiplex PCR. MiXCR, applied by TCRdb to the multiplex PCR reads, yields one record per CDR3 protein. The data show around 1.1 million distinct CDR3 sequences, with about 38% seen just once and roughly 11% held by the top ten. Source material: peripheral blood or thyroid tissue (not recorded which). The receptor source for this set is an adult man with Graves' hyperthyroidism.

This sequence joins TRBV5-4 and TRBJ1-2, with D hard to call. Germline V gene sequence: CDR1 SGHNT, CDR2 YYREEE (reference sequence). There are 15 residues in the CDR3. The V end lost 5 bases, the J end lost 4 bases, and 18 bases lay between the germline ends. Written as DNA, the CDR3 is TGTGCCAGCAGAACAGAAAAACCGACTATCTATGGCTACACCTTC. Translating it yields CASRTEKPTIYGYTF. Full variable domain (remainder filled in from reference TRBV5-4 and TRBJ1-2): ETGVTQSPTHLIKTRGQQVTLRCSSQSGHNTVSWYQQALGQGPQFIFQYYREEENGRGNFPPRFSGLQFPNYSSELNVNALELDDSALYLCASRTEKPTIYGYTFGSGTRLTVV.

This clonotype appeared many times. The chain is built from TRBV6-1 and TRBJ1-2; D not certain. From germline, CDR1 is MNHNS and CDR2 SASEGT. This CDR3 has 13 residues. Trimming pared 6 bases from V and 4 bases from J, leaving 12 bases between. The CDR3 DNA sequence: TGTGCCAGCAGGAGACACGGGAGCTATGGCTACACCTTC. Translating gives CASRRHGSYGYTF.

The rearrangement uses TRBV20-1 and TRBJ2-7; D is uncertain. Germline CDR1 is DFQATT and CDR2 is SNEGSKA (reference sequence). The CDR3 has 15 amino acids. Trimming cost V 0 bases and J 3 bases, with 15 bases left between them. CDR3 DNA: TGCAGTGCTAGAGATCCGAACTCCGTTAACTACGAGCAGTACTTC. This gives the protein CSARDPNSVNYEQYF.

The genes are TRBV12-3 or TRBV12-4 and TRBJ2-7, with 11 bases identical to TRBD2. V was pared by 3 bases and J by 4 bases, with 5 bases of the junction left unmatched. The CDR3 length is 15 residues. The CDR3: CASSFTSGSWYEQYF. The CDR3 bases are TGTGCCAGCAGTTTCACTAGCGGGAGTTGGTACGAGCAGTACTTC.

The chain links TRBV28 to TRBJ1-5, with D uncertain. CDR1 is MDHEN and CDR2 is SYDVKM in the germline V gene. The CDR3 is 16 amino acids. V gave up 10 bases and J gave up 1 base, with 20 bases separating them. The CDR3: CATNPGTGMSNQPQHF. CDR3 DNA: TGTGCCACCAACCCGGGTACGGGGATGAGCAATCAGCCCCAGCATTTT.

This clonotype showed up just a few times. The rearrangement joins TRBV15 to TRBJ1-2; D is unresolved. This CDR3 is 15 amino acids long. From germline, CDR1 is LNHNV and CDR2 YYDKDF (reference sequence). Trimming removed 5 bases from V and 1 base from J, with 14 bases in between. The CDR3 protein is CATSPTSSGNYGYTF. In nucleotides, the CDR3 is TGTGCCACCAGCCCAACTTCCTCGGGTAACTATGGCTACACCTTC.

This clonotype was seen only a few times. The chain couples TRBV29-1 to TRBJ1-3; TRBD1 matches at 7 bases. From germline, CDR1 is SQVTM and CDR2 ANQGSEA. The CDR3 consists of 14 residues. The J segment lost 0 bases and the V segment lost 7 bases, leaving 6 bases of the junction unmatched. The CDR3 sequence is CSGTTGSSGNTIYF. CDR3 sequence (DNA): TGCAGCGGGACGACAGGGAGCTCTGGAAACACCATATATTTT.

This clonotype was observed at least ten times. This chain joins TRBV11-2 and TRBJ1-1; D gene unclear. This CDR3 region has 12 residues. V was cut by 5 bases and J by 7 bases, with 11 bases left in between. CDR1 and CDR2 from the germline V gene are SGHAT and FQNNGV. The CDR3 region is CASSTTSLEAFF. In DNA form, the CDR3 reads TGTGCCAGCAGCACGACAAGCCTTGAAGCTTTCTTT.

This clonotype was seen at least ten times. CDR3 coding DNA: TGCAGTGCTCGACCCCGACTAGCGAGCTGGTACGAGCAGTACTTC. Its protein is CSARPRLASWYEQYF. The chain employs TRBV20-1 and TRBJ2-7, with TRBD2 matching over 8 bases. Germline-derived CDR1 and CDR2 are DFQATT and SNEGSKA (reference sequence). CDR3 size: 15 residues. V shed 5 bases and J 4 bases; nucleotides not matched to a gene: 13.

J is TRBJ1-2 and V is TRBV12-3 or TRBV12-4; D is unresolved. Trimming took off 5 bases at V and 1 base at J, with 8 bases between the two ends. CDR3 length equals 13 residues. CDR3 sequence: CASSDHFNYGYTF. CDR3 bases: TGTGCCAGCAGTGACCACTTTAACTATGGCTACACCTTC.

The genes are TRBV5-5 and TRBJ1-6; tentatively, D is TRBD1 (5 bases). Trimming removed 4 bases at V and 9 bases at J, with 8 bases between. The CDR3 contains 12 residues. Germline-derived CDR1 and CDR2 are SGHKS and YYEKEE (reference sequence). The CDR3 DNA follows: TGTGCCAGCAGCGCGAGGGGTTCACCCCTCCACTTT. It yields the protein CASSARGSPLHF.

The rearrangement links TRBV12-3 or TRBV12-4 to TRBJ1-4; 9 positions match TRBD1. CDR3 length: 15 residues. The V segment lost 2 bases and the J segment 6 bases; nucleotides outside the gene matches: 4. The CDR3 here is CASSLLGDRDEKLFF. The DNA of the CDR3 is TGTGCCAGCAGTTTATTGGGGGACAGGGATGAAAAACTGTTTTTT.

This clonotype has at least ten counts. The gene calls are TRBV15 and TRBJ2-5; D possibly uses TRBD1 or TRBD2 (5 bases each). Germline CDR1 is LNHNV and CDR2 is YYDKDF (reference sequence). This CDR3 has 15 amino acids. V was shortened by 0 bases and J by 5 bases, with 13 bases between the two germline ends. The CDR3 loop reads CATSRDLGEVETQYF. The CDR3 nucleotides are TGTGCCACCAGCAGAGATCTGGGGGAAGTGGAGACCCAGTACTTC.

Many counts were recorded for this clonotype. The genes are TRBV9 and TRBJ1-5; D remains ambiguous. Trimming took off 0 bases at V and 3 bases at J, with 10 bases between the two ends. Germline V CDR1 and CDR2: SGDLS, YYNGEE. The CDR3 runs 15 residues. CDR3 loop: CASSVDGDFNQPQHF. The CDR3 DNA sequence: TGTGCCAGCAGCGTAGACGGGGATTTCAATCAGCCCCAGCATTTT.

The gene calls are TRBV27 and TRBJ1-1; D gene unclear. The CDR3 runs 16 residues. With 0 bases removed from V and 4 bases from J, the gap between germline ends came to 15 bases. In germline, CDR1 is MNHEY, CDR2 SMNVEV (reference sequence). The CDR3 DNA reads as TGTGCCAGCAGTTTATCGAAGGCTTTCACGGGCACTGAAGCTTTCTTT. It translates to CASSLSKAFTGTEAFF.

The sample holds a few counts of this clonotype. This chain uses TRBV7-9 with TRBJ1-1; 7 nucleotides align to TRBD1. Trimming cost V 3 bases and J 0 bases; bases outside gene matches: 4. CDR3 length equals 15 residues. Germline lookup yields CDR1 SEHNR and CDR2 FQNEAQ (reference sequence). CDR3 in DNA: TGTGCCAGCAGCTTGGTGGGACAGTTGAACACTGAAGCTTTCTTT. Encoded protein: CASSLVGQLNTEAFF.

This chain links TRBV6-5 with TRBJ2-5; the D gene is possibly TRBD1 (5 bases). In germline, CDR1 is MNHEY, CDR2 SVGAGI. Trimming took 0 bases from V and 9 from J, leaving 17 bases between them. This CDR3 is built from 15 residues. The CDR3 DNA reads as TGTGCCAGCAGTTACTCTCAGGGATGGGGTCAGCCCCAGTACTTC. Protein product: CASSYSQGWGQPQYF.

The chain combines TRBV20-1 with TRBJ2-5, with 7 nucleotides matching TRBD2. V lost 4 bases, J lost 9 bases, and 14 bases stayed unmatched. The CDR3 is 14 residues long. Germline values: CDR1 DFQATT, CDR2 SNEGSKA (reference sequence). The DNA for the CDR3 is TGCAGTGCTACCCACGGGGAGGGGAATCAGCCCCAGTACTTC. The encoded protein is CSATHGEGNQPQYF.

CDR3 nucleotide sequence: TGTGCCAGCAGCTTAGCGCTTGAGCAGAGAATCTACGAGCAGTACTTC. This gives the protein CASSLALEQRIYEQYF. V and J are TRBV7-2 and TRBJ2-7, with D unresolved. V was cut by 0 bases and J by 3 bases, with 15 bases left in between. The CDR3 is 16 residues long. The germline CDR1 and CDR2 sequences are SGHTA and FQGNSA.

V usage is TRBV20-1 and J usage is TRBJ1-5; 9 bases line up with TRBD1. CDR3 length: 16 amino acids. J lost 5 bases, V lost 0 bases, and 8 bases had no gene match. The V gene's germline CDR1 is DFQATT and CDR2 SNEGSKA (reference sequence). The chain's CDR3 is CSARDTGTGRYQPQHF. The CDR3 bases are TGCAGTGCTAGAGATACGGGGACAGGGAGATATCAGCCCCAGCATTTT.